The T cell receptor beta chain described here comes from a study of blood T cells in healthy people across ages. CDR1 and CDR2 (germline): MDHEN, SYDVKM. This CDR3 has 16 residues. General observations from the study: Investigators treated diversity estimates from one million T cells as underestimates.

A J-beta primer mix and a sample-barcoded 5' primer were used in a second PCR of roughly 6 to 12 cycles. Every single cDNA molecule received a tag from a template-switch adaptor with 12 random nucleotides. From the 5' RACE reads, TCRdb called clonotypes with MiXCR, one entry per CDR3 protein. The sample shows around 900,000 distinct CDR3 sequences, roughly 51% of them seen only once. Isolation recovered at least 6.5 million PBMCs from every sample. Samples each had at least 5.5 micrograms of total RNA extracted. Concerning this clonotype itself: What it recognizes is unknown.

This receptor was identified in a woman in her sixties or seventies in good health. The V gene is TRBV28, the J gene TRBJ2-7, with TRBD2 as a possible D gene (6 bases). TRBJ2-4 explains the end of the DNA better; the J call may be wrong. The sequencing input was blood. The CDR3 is CASVGGGTGSKNIQYF. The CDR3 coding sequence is TGTGCCAGCGTAGGTGGCGGGACCGGAAGCAAAAACATTCAGTACTTC.